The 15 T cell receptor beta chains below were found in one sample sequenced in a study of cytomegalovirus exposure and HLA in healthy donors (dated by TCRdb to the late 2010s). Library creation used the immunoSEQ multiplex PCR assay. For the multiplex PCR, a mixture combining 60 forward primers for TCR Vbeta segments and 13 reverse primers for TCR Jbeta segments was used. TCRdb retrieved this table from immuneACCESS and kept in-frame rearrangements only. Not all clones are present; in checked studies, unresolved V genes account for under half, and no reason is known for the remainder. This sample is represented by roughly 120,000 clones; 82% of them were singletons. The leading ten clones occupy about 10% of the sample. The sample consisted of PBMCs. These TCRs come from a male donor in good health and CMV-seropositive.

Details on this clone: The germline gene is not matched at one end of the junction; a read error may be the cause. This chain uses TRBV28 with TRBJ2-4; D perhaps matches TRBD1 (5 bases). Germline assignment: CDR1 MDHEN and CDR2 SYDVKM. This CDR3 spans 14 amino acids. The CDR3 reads CASSPPGAKNSQYF. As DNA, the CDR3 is TGTGCCAGCAGTCCACCTGGGGCCAAAAACAGTCAGTACTTC.

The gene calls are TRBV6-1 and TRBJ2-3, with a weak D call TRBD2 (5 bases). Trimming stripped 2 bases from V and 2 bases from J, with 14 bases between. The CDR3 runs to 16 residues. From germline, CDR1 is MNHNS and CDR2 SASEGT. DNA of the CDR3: TGTGCCAGCAGTGAACTTGGGCGGGCGGTCACAGATACGCAGTATTTT. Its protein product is CASSELGRAVTDTQYF.

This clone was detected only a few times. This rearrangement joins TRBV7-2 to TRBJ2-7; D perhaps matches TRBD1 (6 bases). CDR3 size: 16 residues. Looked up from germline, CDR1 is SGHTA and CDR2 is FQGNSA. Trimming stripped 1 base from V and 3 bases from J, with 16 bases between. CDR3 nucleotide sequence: TGTGCCAGCAGCTTAGATCCCCAGGGGTCCCTCTACGAGCAGTACTTC. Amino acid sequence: CASSLDPQGSLYEQYF.

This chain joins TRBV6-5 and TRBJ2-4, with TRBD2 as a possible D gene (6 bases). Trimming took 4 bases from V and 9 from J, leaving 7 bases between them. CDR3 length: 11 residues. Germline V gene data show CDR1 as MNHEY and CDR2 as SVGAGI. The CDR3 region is CASSFGSIQYF. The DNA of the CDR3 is TGTGCCAGCAGTTTCGGGAGCATTCAGTACTTC.

CDR3 region: CSVGVREQYF. The CDR3 DNA is TGCAGCGTTGGTGTTCGCGAGCAGTACTTC. This chain joins TRBV29-1 and TRBJ2-5; D is unresolved. Near its end, the DNA agrees better with TRBJ2-7, so the J call may be wrong. CDR1 and CDR2 from the germline V gene are SQVTM and ANQGSEA. The CDR3 sequence is 10 residues long.

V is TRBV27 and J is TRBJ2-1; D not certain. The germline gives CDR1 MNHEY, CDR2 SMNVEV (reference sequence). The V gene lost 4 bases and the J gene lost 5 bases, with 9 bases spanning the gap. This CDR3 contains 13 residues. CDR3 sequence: CASSSRQNNEQFF. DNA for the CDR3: TGTGCCAGCAGTTCTAGGCAGAACAATGAGCAGTTCTTC.

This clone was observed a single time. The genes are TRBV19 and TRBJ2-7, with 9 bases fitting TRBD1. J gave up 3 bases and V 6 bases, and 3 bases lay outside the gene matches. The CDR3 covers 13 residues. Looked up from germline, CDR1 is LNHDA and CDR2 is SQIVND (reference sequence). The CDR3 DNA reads TGTGCCAGTAGGAGACAGGGGGACTACGAGCAGTACTTC. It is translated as CASRRQGDYEQYF.

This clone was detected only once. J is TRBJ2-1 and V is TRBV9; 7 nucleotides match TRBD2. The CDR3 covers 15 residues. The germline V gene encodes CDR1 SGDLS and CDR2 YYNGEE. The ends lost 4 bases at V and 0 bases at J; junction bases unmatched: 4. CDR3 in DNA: TGTGCCAGCAGCCCCAGCGGGATCTCCTACAATGAGCAGTTCTTC. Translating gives CASSPSGISYNEQFF. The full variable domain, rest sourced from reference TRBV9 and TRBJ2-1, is DSGVTQTPKHLITATGQRVTLRCSPRSGDLSVYWYQQSLDQGLQFLIQYYNGEERAKGNILERFSAQQFPDLHSELNLSSLELGDSALYFCASSPSGISYNEQFFGPGTRLTVL.

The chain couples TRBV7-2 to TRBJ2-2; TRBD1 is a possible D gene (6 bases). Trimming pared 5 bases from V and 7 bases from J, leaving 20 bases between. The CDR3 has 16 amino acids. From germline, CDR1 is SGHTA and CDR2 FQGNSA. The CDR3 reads CASSPRQGSIVGELFF. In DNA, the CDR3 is TGTGCCAGCAGCCCCCGCCAGGGGAGTATCGTCGGGGAGCTGTTTTTT.

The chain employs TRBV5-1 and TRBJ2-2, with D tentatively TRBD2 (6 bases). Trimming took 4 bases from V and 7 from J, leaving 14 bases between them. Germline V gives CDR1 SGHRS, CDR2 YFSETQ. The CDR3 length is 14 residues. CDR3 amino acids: CASSGGTPHGELFF. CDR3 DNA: TGCGCCAGCAGCGGCGGGACTCCACACGGGGAGCTGTTTTTT.

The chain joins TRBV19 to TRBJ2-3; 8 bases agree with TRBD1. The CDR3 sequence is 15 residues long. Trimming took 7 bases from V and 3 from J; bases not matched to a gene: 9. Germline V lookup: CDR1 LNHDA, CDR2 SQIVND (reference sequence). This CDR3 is CASTYRGKGTDTQYF. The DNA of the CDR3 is TGTGCCAGTACGTACAGGGGGAAGGGGACAGATACGCAGTATTTT.

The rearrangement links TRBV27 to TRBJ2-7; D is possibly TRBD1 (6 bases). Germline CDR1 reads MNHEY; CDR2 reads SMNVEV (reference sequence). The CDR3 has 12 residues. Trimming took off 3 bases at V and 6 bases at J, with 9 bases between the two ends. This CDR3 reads CASSFQGGEQYF. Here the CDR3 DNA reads TGTGCCAGCAGTTTCCAAGGGGGCGAGCAGTACTTC.

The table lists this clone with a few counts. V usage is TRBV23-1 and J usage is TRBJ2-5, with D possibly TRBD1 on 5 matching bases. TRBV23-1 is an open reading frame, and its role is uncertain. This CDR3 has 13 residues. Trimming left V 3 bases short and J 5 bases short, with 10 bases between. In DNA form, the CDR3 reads TGCGCCAGCAGTCAGCGACAGAGGGAGACCCAGTACTTC. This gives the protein CASSQRQRETQYF.

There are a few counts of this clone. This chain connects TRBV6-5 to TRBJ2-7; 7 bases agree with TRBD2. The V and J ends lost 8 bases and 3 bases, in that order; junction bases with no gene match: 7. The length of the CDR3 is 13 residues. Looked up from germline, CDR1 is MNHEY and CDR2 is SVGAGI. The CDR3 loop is CASGSGEDYEQYF. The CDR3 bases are TGTGCCAGCGGGAGCGGGGAAGACTACGAGCAGTACTTC.

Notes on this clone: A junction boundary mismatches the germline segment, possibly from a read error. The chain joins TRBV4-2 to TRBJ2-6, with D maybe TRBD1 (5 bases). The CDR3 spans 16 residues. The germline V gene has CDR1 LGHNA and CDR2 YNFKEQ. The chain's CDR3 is CASSQRRSSGANGLTF. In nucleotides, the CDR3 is TGTGCCAGCAGCCAACGAAGGAGCTCTGGGGCCAACGGCCTGACTTTC.